This record covers a single T cell receptor (beta chain). No antigen is known for it. The data belong to a study of T cell responses to AZD1222 COVID-19 vaccine. General study results and limits: Among the donors, most were white British and more were female, and clonal diversity was possibly underestimated. Seropositive AZD1222 recipients at baseline numbered only five or six.

Germline CDR1 is SGHTA and CDR2 is FQGNSA. Trimming cost V 1 base and J 2 bases; bases outside gene matches: 0. CDR3 length: 14 amino acids. Profiled with immunoSEQ multiplex PCR; TCRdb holds only in-frame clones, not every one. This table holds about 120,000 clones, approximately 85% found once. The receptor was isolated from an adult in good health. The chain links TRBV7-2 to TRBJ2-7; 9 nucleotides agree with TRBD1. Sequenced material: peripheral blood, taken on day 0 of AZD1222 vaccination. CDR3 amino acids: CASSLGQGAYEQYF. The CDR3 coding sequence is TGTGCCAGCAGCTTAGGACAGGGGGCCTACGAGCAGTACTTC.